A selection of T cell receptor beta chains follows, all from one sample in a study of cytomegalovirus exposure and HLA in healthy donors. TCRdb keeps only in-frame clones here, not all; method: immunoSEQ multiplex PCR. The data show 40,000 to 55,000 clones, with 73% seen just once and roughly 2.9% held by the top ten. What was sequenced was PBMCs. These receptors were taken from a man aged 18 to 30 in good health and CMV-seronegative. Both conserved end residues are part of each CDR3. The D gene is left open where the match is weak. Rows may omit the clone size; those that give it use once, few, many or a size class.

J gene: TRBJ2-7; D gene: TRBD2; V gene: TRBV5-1; CDR3 length: 15; clone size: .; CDR3 DNA: TGCGCCAGCAGCTCCGGGACTAGCGGGATCTACGAGCAGTACTTC; CDR3 protein: CASSSGTSGIYEQYF
J gene: TRBJ2-2; D gene: TRBD2; V gene: TRBV5-4; CDR3 length: 18; clone size: .; CDR3 DNA: TGTGCCAGCAGCTCCGGGACTAGCTGGGGGGGTGACACCGGGGAGCTGTTTTTT; CDR3 protein: CASSSGTSWGGDTGELFF
J gene: TRBJ2-6; D gene: TRBD2; V gene: TRBV10-3; CDR3 length: 15; clone size: .; CDR3 DNA: TGTGCCATTGAAGCGGGGTCCTCTGGGGCCAACGTCCTGACTTTC; CDR3 protein: CAIEAGSSGANVLTF
J gene: TRBJ1-5; D gene: .; V gene: TRBV6-1; CDR3 length: 12; clone size: .; CDR3 DNA: TGTGCCAGCATGGAGGGGAATCAGCCCCAGCATTTT; CDR3 protein: CASMEGNQPQHF
J gene: TRBJ1-5; D gene: .; V gene: TRBV28; CDR3 length: 14; clone size: .; CDR3 DNA: TGTGCCAGCAGTTTAGACCAGGTAGATCAGCCCCAGCATTTT; CDR3 protein: CASSLDQVDQPQHF
J gene: TRBJ2-7; D gene: .; V gene: TRBV6-5; CDR3 length: 14; clone size: .; CDR3 DNA: TGTGCCAGCAGTTACTCGGGGCAGACCTACGAGCAGTACTTC; CDR3 protein: CASSYSGQTYEQYF
J gene: TRBJ2-3; D gene: TRBD1; V gene: TRBV7-8; CDR3 length: 14; clone size: .; CDR3 DNA: TGTGCCAGCAGCTTGGGGACAGCCACAGATACGCAGTATTTT; CDR3 protein: CASSLGTATDTQYF
J gene: TRBJ2-7; D gene: .; V gene: TRBV6-1; CDR3 length: 15; clone size: .; CDR3 DNA: TGTGCCAGCAGTGAGCTAGCGACGACACCCTACGAGCAGTACTTC; CDR3 protein: CASSELATTPYEQYF
J gene: TRBJ1-4; D gene: .; V gene: TRBV6-5; CDR3 length: 14; clone size: few; CDR3 DNA: TGTGCCAGCAGTCGGACATCAACTAATGAAAAACTGTTTTTT; CDR3 protein: CASSRTSTNEKLFF
J gene: TRBJ1-1; D gene: .; V gene: TRBV2; CDR3 length: 15; clone size: .; CDR3 DNA: TGTGCCAGCAAAACCTCGGCCACGAAGGAGACTGAAGCTTTCTTT; CDR3 protein: CASKTSATKETEAFF
J gene: TRBJ2-1; D gene: .; V gene: TRBV10-3; CDR3 length: 15; clone size: .; CDR3 DNA: TGTGCCATCAGTGAGCCTAGCGAGGGGACCTATGAGCAGTTCTTC; CDR3 protein: CAISEPSEGTYEQFF
J gene: TRBJ2-7; D gene: .; V gene: TRBV4-3; CDR3 length: 14; clone size: few; CDR3 DNA: TGCGCCAGCAGCCAAGAGACAGGCATGCACGAGCAGTACTTC; CDR3 protein: CASSQETGMHEQYF
J gene: TRBJ1-3; D gene: .; V gene: TRBV7-8; CDR3 length: 15; clone size: few; CDR3 DNA: TGTGCCAGCAGCCCTAAGTTCCTCTCTGGAAACACCATATATTTT; CDR3 protein: CASSPKFLSGNTIYF
J gene: TRBJ2-3; D gene: .; V gene: TRBV4-1; CDR3 length: 14; clone size: .; CDR3 DNA: TGCGCCAGCAGCCAAGAACCGGTATTGGATACGCAGTATTTT; CDR3 protein: CASSQEPVLDTQYF
J gene: TRBJ2-1; D gene: TRBD2; V gene: TRBV5-4; CDR3 length: 15; clone size: few; CDR3 DNA: TGTGCCAGCAGCTCTCCTAGCGGGAGCGGGAATGAGCAGTTCTTC; CDR3 protein: CASSSPSGSGNEQFF
J gene: TRBJ1-2; D gene: TRBD1; V gene: TRBV28; CDR3 length: 15; clone size: .; CDR3 DNA: TGTGCCAGCAGCCAAAGACAGGGGAGTAACTATGGCTACACCTTC; CDR3 protein: CASSQRQGSNYGYTF
J gene: TRBJ1-4; D gene: .; V gene: TRBV30; CDR3 length: 12; clone size: .; CDR3 DNA: TGTGCCTGGAGGAAGAGTGAGGAAAAACTGTTTTTT; CDR3 protein: CAWRKSEEKLFF
J gene: TRBJ1-2; D gene: .; V gene: TRBV7-2; CDR3 length: 16; clone size: .; CDR3 DNA: TGTGCCAGCAGCACCCTAGGAACAACTCTGAACTATGGCTACACCTTC; CDR3 protein: CASSTLGTTLNYGYTF
J gene: TRBJ1-4; D gene: TRBD1; V gene: TRBV6-1; CDR3 length: 14; clone size: .; CDR3 DNA: TGTGCCAGCAGTGAAGGGACAGGGGTTGAAAAACTGTTTTTT; CDR3 protein: CASSEGTGVEKLFF
J gene: TRBJ1-1; D gene: .; V gene: TRBV5-4; CDR3 length: 15; clone size: few; CDR3 DNA: TGTGCCAGCAGCTTAAGTGCCAGGGGCAAAGTTGAAGCTTTCTTT; CDR3 protein: CASSLSARGKVEAFF
J gene: TRBJ1-4; D gene: TRBD1; V gene: TRBV6-5; CDR3 length: 15; clone size: few; CDR3 DNA: TGTGCCAGCAGTTACCGGACAGGGTTCAATGAAAAACTGTTTTTT; CDR3 protein: CASSYRTGFNEKLFF
J gene: TRBJ2-7; D gene: TRBD1; V gene: TRBV19; CDR3 length: 14; clone size: .; CDR3 DNA: TGTGCCAGTAGTACCGACAGGGCCTCCTACGAGCAGTACTTC; CDR3 protein: CASSTDRASYEQYF
J gene: TRBJ1-1; D gene: .; V gene: TRBV28; CDR3 length: 14; clone size: few; CDR3 DNA: TGTGCCAGCAACAATCTCAGGGAGGTCACTGAAGCTTTCTTT; CDR3 protein: CASNNLREVTEAFF
J gene: TRBJ1-5; D gene: .; V gene: TRBV6-5; CDR3 length: 13; clone size: .; CDR3 DNA: TGTGCCAGCAGTTCATCACAGTATCAGCCCCAGCATTTT; CDR3 protein: CASSSSQYQPQHF
J gene: TRBJ2-7; D gene: TRBD2; V gene: TRBV6-1; CDR3 length: 11; clone size: .; CDR3 DNA: TGTGCCAGCAGCTTAGCGGGACGAGGATACTTC; CDR3 protein: CASSLAGRGYF
J gene: TRBJ2-5; D gene: .; V gene: TRBV5-1; CDR3 length: 15; clone size: .; CDR3 DNA: TGCGCCAGCAGCTTGAGGGGAGGGGGTCAAGAGACCCAGTACTTC; CDR3 protein: CASSLRGGGQETQYF
J gene: TRBJ2-7; D gene: TRBD2; V gene: TRBV10-3; CDR3 length: 15; clone size: .; CDR3 DNA: TGTGCCACCAAAATACTAGCGGGAGACCCCTACGAGCAGTACTTC; CDR3 protein: CATKILAGDPYEQYF